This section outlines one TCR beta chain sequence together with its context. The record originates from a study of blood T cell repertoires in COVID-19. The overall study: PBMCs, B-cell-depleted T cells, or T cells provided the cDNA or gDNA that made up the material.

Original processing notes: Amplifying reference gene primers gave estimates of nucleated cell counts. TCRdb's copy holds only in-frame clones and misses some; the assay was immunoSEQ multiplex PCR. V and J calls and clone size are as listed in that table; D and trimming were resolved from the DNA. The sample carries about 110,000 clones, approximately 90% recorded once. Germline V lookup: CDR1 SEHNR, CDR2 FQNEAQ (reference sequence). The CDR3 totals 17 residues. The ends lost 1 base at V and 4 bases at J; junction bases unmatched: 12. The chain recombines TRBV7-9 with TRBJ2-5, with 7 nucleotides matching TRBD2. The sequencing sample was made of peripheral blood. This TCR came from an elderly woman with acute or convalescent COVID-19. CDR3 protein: CASSLDLAAFQGETQYF. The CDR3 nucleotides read TGTGCCAGCAGCTTAGATCTAGCGGCCTTTCAGGGAGAGACCCAGTACTTC.